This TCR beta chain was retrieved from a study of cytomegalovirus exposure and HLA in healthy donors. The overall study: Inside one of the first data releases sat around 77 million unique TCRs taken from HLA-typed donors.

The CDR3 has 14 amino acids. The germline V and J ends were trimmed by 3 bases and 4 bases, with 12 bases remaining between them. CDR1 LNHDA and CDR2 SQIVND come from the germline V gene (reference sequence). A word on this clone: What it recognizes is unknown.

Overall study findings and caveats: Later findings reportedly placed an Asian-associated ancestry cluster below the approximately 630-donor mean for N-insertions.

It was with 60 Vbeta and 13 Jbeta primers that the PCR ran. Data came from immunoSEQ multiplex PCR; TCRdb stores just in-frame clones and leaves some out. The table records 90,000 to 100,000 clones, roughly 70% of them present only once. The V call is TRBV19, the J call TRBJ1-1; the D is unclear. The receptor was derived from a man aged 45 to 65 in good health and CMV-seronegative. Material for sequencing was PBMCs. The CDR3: CASSIFRQVTEAFF. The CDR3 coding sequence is TGTGCCAGTAGTATCTTTCGGCAGGTCACTGAAGCTTTCTTT.